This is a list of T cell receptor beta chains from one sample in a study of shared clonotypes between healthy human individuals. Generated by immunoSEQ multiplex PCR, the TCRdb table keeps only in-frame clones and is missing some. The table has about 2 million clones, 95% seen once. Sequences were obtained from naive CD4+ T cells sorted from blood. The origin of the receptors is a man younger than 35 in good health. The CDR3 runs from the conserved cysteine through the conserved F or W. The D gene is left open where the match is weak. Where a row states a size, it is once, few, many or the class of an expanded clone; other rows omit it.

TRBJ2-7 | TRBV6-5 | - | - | TGTGCCAGCACCGACACCGGGACAAGGTCTTCGGTGCAGTACTTC | CASTDTGTRSSVQYF
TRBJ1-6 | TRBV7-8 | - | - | TGTGCCAGCAGCTTAACTAATTCACCCCTCCACTTT | CASSLTNSPLHF
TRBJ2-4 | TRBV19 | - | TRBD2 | TGTGCCAGTAGCCTTCCCGGGGGGGACGCCAAAAACATTCAGTACTTC | CASSLPGGDAKNIQYF
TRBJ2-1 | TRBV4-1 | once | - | TGCGCCAGCAGCCAAGTCAGCCTCCCCTCCTACAATGAGCAGTTCTTC | CASSQVSLPSYNEQFF
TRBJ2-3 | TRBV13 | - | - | TGTGCCAGCAGCTCCTTCACAGATACGCAGTATTTT | CASSSFTDTQYF
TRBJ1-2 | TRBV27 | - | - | TGTGCCAGCAGTCCCACCCCCCTATACAGCCTGAACGGCTACACCTTC | CASSPTPLYSLNGYTF
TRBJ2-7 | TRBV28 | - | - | TGTGCCAGCACTGACAGCGTCTACGAGCAGTACTTC | CASTDSVYEQYF
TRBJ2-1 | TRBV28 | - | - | TGTGCCAGCAGTTCGGGGGTAACTGAGCAGTTCTTC | CASSSGVTEQFF
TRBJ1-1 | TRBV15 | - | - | TGTGCCACCAGCAGAGATTTAGTAATGAACACTGAAGCTTTCTTT | CATSRDLVMNTEAFF
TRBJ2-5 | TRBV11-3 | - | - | TGTGCCAGCAGCCTCGGGACGTCCGGGGGAGAGACCCAGTACTTC | CASSLGTSGGETQYF
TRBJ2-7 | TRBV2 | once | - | TGTGCCAGCAGTGAAGCGGTCAGTGGATCTCTTAAGCTCCCCTACGAGCAGTACTTC | CASSEAVSGSLKLPYEQYF
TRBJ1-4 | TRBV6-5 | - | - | TGTGCCAGCAGTTACCGCAGTTTCAATGAAAAACTGTTTTTT | CASSYRSFNEKLFF
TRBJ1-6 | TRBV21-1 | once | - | TGTGCCAGCAGCAAAATTACAGCCTCCTATAATTCACCCCTCCACTTT | CASSKITASYNSPLHF
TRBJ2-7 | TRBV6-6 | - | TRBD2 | TGTGCCAGCAATCTAGCGGGAGGGGACTACGAGCAGTACTTC | CASNLAGGDYEQYF
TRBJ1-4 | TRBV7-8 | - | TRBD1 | TGTGCCAGCGCAAGGGGACAGCATGAAAAACTGTTTTTT | CASARGQHEKLFF
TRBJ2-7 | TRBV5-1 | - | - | TGCGCCAGCAGTTCGCAGGGACTCTCCTACGAGCAGTACTTC | CASSSQGLSYEQYF
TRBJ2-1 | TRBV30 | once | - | TGTGCCTGGAGGGGGGGTCCCTACAATGAGCAGTTCTTC | CAWRGGPYNEQFF
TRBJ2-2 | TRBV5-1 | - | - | TGCGCCAGCAGCTTGGAAGTGACCGGGGAGCTGTTTTTT | CASSLEVTGELFF
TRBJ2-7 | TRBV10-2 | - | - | TGCGCCAGCAGTGAGTCCATCTACGAGCAGTACTTC | CASSESIYEQYF
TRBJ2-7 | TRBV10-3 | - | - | TGTGCCATCAGTGAGTCTGTAGGGACGTACGAGCAGTACTTC | CAISESVGTYEQYF
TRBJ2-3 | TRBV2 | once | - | TGTGCCAGCAGCGCGACTGGTTCCAGCACAGATACGCAGTATTTT | CASSATGSSTDTQYF
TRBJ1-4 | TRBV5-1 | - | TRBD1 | TGCGCCAGCAGCGGTATGACAGGGTCTTATGAAAAACTGTTTTTT | CASSGMTGSYEKLFF
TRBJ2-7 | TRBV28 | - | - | TGTGCCAGCACCCCAGGGGGGGGGACCTACGAGCAGTACTTC | CASTPGGGTYEQYF
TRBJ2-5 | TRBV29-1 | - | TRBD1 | TGCAGCGTTGGTGGTCTTCCGACAGGGTACGAAGAGACCCAGTACTTC | CSVGGLPTGYEETQYF
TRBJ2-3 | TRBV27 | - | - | TGTGCCAGCAGTTTACTTCTGAGCACAGATACGCAGTATTTT | CASSLLLSTDTQYF
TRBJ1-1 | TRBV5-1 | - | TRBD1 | TGCGCCAGCAGCAAACCACAGGGGGCGTTGAACACTGAAGCTTTCTTT | CASSKPQGALNTEAFF
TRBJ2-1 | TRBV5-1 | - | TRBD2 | TGCGCCAGCAGCTTGACCGGGAGGCCCTCCGACAATGAGCAGTTCTTC | CASSLTGRPSDNEQFF
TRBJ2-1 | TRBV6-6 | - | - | TGTGCCAGCAGTCAGAGACTTAATGAGCAGTTCTTC | CASSQRLNEQFF